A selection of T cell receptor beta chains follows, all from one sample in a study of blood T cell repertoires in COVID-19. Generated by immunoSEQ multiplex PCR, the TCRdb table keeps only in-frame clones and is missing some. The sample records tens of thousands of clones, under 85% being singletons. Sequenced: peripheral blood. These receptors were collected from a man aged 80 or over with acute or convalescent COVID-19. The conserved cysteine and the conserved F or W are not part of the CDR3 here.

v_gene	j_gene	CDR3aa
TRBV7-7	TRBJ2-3	ASSLQQGSDTQY
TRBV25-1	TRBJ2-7	ASSSARDRIYEQY
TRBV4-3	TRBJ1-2	ASSLRQGEYGYT
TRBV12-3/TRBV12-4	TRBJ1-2	ASLRGRGGYT
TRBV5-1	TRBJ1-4	ASSLRQGDEKLF
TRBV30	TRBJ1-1	AWSVQVGTEAF
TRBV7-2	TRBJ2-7	ASSLGWGGAYEQY
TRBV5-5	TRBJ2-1	ASSPRAGGRAGNEQF
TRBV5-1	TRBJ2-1	ASSLTSGGAYEQF
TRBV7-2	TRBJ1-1	ASSWGQGNTEAF
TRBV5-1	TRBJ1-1	ASSPQGAGATEAF
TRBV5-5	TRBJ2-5	ASSLGQLQETQY
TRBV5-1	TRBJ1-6	ASSPTGDRGSPLH
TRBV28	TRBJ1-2	ASSFWGERVGDGYT
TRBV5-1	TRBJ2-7	ASSRQGYEQY
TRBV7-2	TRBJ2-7	ASSLRQGAWNEQY
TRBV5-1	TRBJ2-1	ASLRGDSNEQF
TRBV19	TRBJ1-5	ASSYIGGNQPQH
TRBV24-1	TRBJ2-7	ATKMAPNRVAGFYEQY
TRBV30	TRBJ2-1	AWSKLNEQF
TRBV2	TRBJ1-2	ASRIKGGSYGYT
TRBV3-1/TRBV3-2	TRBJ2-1	ASSQVLAGGTNEQF
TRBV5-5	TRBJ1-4	ASSFPGQGTEKLF
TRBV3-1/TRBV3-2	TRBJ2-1	ASSQDGNSRNEQF
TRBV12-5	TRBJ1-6	ASGLEGGSSPLH
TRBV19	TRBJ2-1	ASSVTGTGEYNEQF
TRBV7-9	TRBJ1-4	ASSLGQTATNEKLF
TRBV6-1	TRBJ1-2	ASSDDWSGYT